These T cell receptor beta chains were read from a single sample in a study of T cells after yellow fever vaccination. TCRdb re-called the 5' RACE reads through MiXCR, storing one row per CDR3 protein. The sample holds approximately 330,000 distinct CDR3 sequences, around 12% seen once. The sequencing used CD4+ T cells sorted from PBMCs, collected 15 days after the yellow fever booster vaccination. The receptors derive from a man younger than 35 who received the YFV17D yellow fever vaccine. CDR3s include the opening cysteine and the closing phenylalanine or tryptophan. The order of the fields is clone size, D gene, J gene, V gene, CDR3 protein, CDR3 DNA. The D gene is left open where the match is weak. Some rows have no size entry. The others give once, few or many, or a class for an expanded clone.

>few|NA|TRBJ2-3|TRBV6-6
CASSYPSTAVFPHSTDTQYF
TGTGCCAGCAGTTACCCCTCGACAGCGGTTTTTCCCCATAGCACAGATACGCAGTATTTT
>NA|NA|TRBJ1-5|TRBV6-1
CASRDPWSNQPQHF
TGTGCCAGCAGAGATCCATGGAGCAATCAGCCCCAGCATTTT
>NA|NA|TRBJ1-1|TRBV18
CASSSELGRRGNTEAFF
TGTGCCAGCTCGTCCGAGCTGGGAAGAAGGGGGAACACTGAAGCTTTCTTT
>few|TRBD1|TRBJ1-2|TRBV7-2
CATNGDRGNYGYTF
TGTGCCACAAACGGGGACAGGGGTAACTATGGCTACACCTTC
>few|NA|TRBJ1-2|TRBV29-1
CSAQGSDYGYTF
TGCAGCGCCCAGGGGAGCGACTATGGCTACACCTTC
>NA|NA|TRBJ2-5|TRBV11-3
CASSPLGADQETQYF
TGTGCCAGCAGCCCCCTCGGGGCGGACCAAGAGACCCAGTACTTC
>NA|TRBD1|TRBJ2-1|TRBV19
CASTLQGTGIYNEQFF
TGTGCCAGTACCCTCCAGGGGACAGGAATTTACAATGAGCAGTTCTTC
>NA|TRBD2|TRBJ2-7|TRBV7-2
CASSNGAGWNYEQYF
TGTGCCAGCAGCAACGGAGCGGGGTGGAACTACGAGCAGTACTTC
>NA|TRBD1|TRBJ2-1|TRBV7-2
CASSLDRGIGGEQFF
TGTGCCAGCAGCCTGGACAGGGGGATCGGGGGTGAGCAGTTCTTC
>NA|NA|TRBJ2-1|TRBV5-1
CASSLVGDTYNEQFF
TGCGCCAGCAGCTTGGTAGGGGATACCTACAATGAGCAGTTCTTC
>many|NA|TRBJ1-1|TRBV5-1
CASSLEGRGNTEAFF
TGCGCCAGCAGCCTAGAAGGCAGGGGGAACACTGAAGCTTTCTTT
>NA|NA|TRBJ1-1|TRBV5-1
CASSPMDGTGAFF
TGCGCCAGCAGCCCTATGGACGGGACGGGAGCTTTCTTT
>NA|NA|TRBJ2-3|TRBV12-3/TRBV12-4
CASILTGGDTQYF
TGTGCCAGCATTCTCACCGGGGGTGATACGCAGTATTTT
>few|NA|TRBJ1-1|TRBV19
CASSKSGLSTEAFF
TGTGCCAGTAGCAAAAGCGGTCTGAGCACTGAAGCTTTCTTT
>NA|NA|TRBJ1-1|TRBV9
CASSVGQLNTEAFF
TGTGCCAGCAGCGTCGGACAGTTGAACACTGAAGCTTTCTTT
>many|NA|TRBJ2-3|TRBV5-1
CASSLALGGGTDTQYF
TGCGCCAGCAGCTTGGCCCTGGGCGGGGGCACAGATACGCAGTATTTT
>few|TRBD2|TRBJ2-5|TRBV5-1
CASSLAPSGGGVETQYF
TGCGCCAGCAGCTTGGCCCCTAGCGGGGGGGGCGTGGAGACCCAGTACTTC
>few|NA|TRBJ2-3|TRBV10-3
CAISESHQGPSTDTQYF
TGTGCCATCAGTGAGTCGCACCAAGGACCTAGCACAGATACGCAGTATTTT
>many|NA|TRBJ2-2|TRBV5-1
CASSLDTYTGELFF
TGCGCCAGCAGCTTGGACACGTACACCGGGGAGCTGTTTTTT
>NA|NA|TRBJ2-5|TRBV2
CASSDWAGQETQYF
TGTGCCAGCAGTGATTGGGCAGGACAAGAGACCCAGTACTTC
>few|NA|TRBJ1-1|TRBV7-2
CASSEEVWGLAFF
TGTGCCAGCAGCGAAGAAGTCTGGGGGCTCGCTTTCTTT
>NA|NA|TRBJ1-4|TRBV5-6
CASSFGREKLFF
TGTGCCAGCAGCTTTGGTCGAGAAAAACTGTTTTTT
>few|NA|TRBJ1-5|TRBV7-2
CASTLASGDQPQHF
TGTGCCAGCACCTTAGCTAGCGGGGATCAGCCCCAGCATTTT
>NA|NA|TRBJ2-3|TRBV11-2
CASSLDQTGGQYF
TGTGCCAGCAGCTTAGATCAAACAGGTGGGCAGTATTTT
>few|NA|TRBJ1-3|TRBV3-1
CASSPTRGNTIYF
TGTGCCAGCAGCCCAACTCGAGGAAACACCATATATTTT
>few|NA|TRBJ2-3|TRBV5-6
CASSRPPRYGDGTDTQYF
TGTGCCAGCAGCCGGCCCCCGCGGTATGGGGATGGCACAGATACGCAGTATTTT
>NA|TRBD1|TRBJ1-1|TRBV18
CASSLTGAGDTEAFF
TGTGCCAGCTCGTTGACAGGGGCTGGAGACACTGAAGCTTTCTTT
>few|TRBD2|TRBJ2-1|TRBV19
CASSKWLAAYNEQFF
TGTGCCAGTAGTAAATGGCTAGCGGCCTACAATGAGCAGTTCTTC
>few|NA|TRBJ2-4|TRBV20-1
CSATGLILAKNIQYF
TGCAGTGCCACCGGGCTTATTCTAGCCAAAAACATTCAGTACTTC
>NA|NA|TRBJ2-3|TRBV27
CASSSGWSTDTQYF
TGTGCCAGCAGCTCGGGGTGGAGCACAGATACGCAGTATTTT
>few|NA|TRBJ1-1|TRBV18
CASSTSGVPEAFF
TGTGCCAGCTCTACCTCAGGGGTCCCTGAAGCTTTCTTT
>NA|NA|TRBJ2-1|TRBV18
CASHRGGEYNEQFF
TGTGCCAGTCACAGGGGAGGAGAGTACAATGAGCAGTTCTTC
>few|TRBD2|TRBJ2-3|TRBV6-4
CASSASGLSDTQYF
TGTGCCAGCAGTGCTAGCGGTTTATCAGATACGCAGTATTTT
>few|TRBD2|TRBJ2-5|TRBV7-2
CASSYWRGGQETQYF
TGTGCCAGCAGTTACTGGCGGGGGGGCCAGGAGACCCAGTACTTC
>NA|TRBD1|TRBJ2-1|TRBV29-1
CSVELRDRGINEQFF
TGCAGCGTTGAGCTTCGGGACAGGGGGATCAATGAGCAGTTCTTC
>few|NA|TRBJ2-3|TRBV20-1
CSAPGITPDTQYF
TGCAGTGCTCCGGGAATCACCCCAGATACGCAGTATTTT
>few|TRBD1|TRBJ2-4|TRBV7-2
CASSHGQGKIQYF
TGTGCCAGCAGCCACGGACAGGGAAAGATTCAGTACTTC
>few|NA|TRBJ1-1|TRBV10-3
CAISVEGAEAFF
TGTGCCATCAGTGTAGAGGGAGCAGAAGCTTTCTTT
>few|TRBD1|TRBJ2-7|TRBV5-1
CASSSPGQGLNEQYF
TGCGCCAGCAGCTCTCCGGGACAGGGTCTGAACGAGCAGTACTTC
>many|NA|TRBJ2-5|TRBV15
CATSRDSWETQYF
TGTGCCACCAGCAGAGATTCTTGGGAGACCCAGTACTTC
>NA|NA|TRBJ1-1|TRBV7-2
CASSLGGRGEDTEAFF
TGTGCCAGCAGCTTAGGGGGCCGGGGTGAAGACACTGAAGCTTTCTTT